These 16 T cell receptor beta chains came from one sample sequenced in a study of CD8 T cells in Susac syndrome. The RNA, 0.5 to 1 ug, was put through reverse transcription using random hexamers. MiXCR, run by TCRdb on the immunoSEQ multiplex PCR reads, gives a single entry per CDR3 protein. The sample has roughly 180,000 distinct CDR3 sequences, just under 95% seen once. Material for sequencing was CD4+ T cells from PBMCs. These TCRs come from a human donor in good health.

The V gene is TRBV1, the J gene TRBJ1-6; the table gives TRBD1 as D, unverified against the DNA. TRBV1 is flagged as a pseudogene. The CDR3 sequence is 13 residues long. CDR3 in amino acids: CTRSPAGISPLHF. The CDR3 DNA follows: TGCACCAGGAGCCCTGCAGGGATCTCACCCCTCCACTTT.

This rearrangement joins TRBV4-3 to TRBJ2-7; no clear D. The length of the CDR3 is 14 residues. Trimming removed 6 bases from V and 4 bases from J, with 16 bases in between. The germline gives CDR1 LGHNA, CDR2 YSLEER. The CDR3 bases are TGCGCCAGCAGAATCCCCGTCCAGTTTTACGAGCAGTACTTC. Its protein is CASRIPVQFYEQYF.

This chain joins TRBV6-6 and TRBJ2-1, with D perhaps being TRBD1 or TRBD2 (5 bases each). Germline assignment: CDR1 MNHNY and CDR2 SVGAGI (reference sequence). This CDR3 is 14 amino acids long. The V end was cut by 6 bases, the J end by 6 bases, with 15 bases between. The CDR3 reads CASRLGARRNEQFF. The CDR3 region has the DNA TGTGCCAGCAGGCTCGGGGCCCGGCGCAATGAGCAGTTCTTC.

The CDR3 nucleotides are TGTGCCAGCAGCTTAGTAGGCGGCCTCGGGAACGAGCAGTACTTC. It encodes CASSLVGGLGNEQYF. The chain joins TRBV7-2 to TRBJ2-7; tentative D call: TRBD2 (5 bases). V shed 1 base and J shed 5 bases, with 15 bases lying between them. The CDR3 is 15 residues long. Germline lookup yields CDR1 SGHTA and CDR2 FQGNSA.

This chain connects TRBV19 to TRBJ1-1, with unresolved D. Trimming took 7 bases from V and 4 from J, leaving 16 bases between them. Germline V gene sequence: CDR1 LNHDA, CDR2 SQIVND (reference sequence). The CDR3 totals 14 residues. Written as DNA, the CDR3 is TGTGCCAGTAAGGTTTCAGGAGCCCTCACTGAAGCTTTCTTT. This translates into CASKVSGALTEAFF.

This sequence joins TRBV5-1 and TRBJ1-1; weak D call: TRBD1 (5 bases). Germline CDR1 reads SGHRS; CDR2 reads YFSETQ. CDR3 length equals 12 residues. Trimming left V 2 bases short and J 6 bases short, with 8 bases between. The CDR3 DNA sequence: TGCGCCAGCAGCTTAACGGGGCCTGAAGCTTTCTTT. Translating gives CASSLTGPEAFF.

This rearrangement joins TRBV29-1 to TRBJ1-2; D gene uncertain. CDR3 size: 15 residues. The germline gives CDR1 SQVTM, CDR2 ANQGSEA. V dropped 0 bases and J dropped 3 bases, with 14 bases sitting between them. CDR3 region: CSVEDPWKGHYGYTF. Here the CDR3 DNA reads TGCAGCGTTGAAGATCCCTGGAAAGGGCACTATGGCTACACCTTC.

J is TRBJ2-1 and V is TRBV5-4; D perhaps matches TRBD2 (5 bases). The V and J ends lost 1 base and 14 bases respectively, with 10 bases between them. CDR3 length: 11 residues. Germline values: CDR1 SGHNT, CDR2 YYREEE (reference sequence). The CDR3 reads CASSLTGIEFF. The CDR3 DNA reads TGTGCCAGCAGCTTGACCGGGATTGAGTTCTTC.

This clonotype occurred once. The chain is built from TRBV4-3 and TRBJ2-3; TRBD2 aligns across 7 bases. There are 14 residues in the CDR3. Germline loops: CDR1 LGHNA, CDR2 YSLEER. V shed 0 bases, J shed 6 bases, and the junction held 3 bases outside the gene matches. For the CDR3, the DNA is TGCGCCAGCAGCCAAGATTACGGGAGGGATACGCAGTATTTT. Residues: CASSQDYGRDTQYF.

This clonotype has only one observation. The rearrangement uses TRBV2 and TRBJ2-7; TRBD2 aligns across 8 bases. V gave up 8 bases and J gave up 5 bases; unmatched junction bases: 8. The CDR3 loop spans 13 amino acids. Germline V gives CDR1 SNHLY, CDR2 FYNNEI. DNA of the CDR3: TGTGCCAGCCTCGCGGGGGGAGGCAACGAGCAGTACTTC. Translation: CASLAGGGNEQYF.

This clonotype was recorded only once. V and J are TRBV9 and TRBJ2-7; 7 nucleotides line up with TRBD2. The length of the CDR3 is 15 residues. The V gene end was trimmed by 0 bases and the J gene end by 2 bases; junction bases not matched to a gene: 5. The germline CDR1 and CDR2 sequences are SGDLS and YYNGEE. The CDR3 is CASSVASSGPYEQYF. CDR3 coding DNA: TGTGCCAGCAGCGTAGCCTCTAGCGGTCCCTACGAGCAGTACTTC. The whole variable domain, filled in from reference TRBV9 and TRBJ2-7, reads DSGVTQTPKHLITATGQRVTLRCSPRSGDLSVYWYQQSLDQGLQFLIQYYNGEERAKGNILERFSAQQFPDLHSELNLSSLELGDSALYFCASSVASSGPYEQYFGPGTRLTVT.

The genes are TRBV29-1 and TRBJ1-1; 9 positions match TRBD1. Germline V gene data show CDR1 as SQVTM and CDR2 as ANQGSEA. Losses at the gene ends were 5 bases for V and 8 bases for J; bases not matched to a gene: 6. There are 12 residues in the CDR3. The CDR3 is CSVWDRESEAFF. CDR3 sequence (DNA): TGCAGCGTTTGGGACAGGGAAAGCGAAGCTTTCTTT.

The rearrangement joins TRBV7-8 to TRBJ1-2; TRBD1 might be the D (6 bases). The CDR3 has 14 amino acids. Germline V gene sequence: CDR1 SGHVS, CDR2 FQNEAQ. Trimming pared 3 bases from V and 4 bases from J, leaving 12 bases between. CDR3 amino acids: CASSFGGGGYGYTF. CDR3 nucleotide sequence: TGTGCCAGCAGCTTTGGAGGGGGTGGCTATGGCTACACCTTC.

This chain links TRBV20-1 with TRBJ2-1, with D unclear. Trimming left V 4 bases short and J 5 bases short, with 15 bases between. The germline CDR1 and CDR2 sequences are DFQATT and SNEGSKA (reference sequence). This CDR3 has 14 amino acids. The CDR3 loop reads CSAKATDFHNEQFF. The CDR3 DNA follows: TGCAGTGCTAAAGCTACCGATTTTCACAATGAGCAGTTCTTC.

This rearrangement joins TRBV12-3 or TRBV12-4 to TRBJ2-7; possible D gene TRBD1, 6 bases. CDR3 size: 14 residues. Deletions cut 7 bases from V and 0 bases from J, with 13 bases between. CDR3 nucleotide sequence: TGTGCCAGCACGACAGGCCTAAGCTCCTACGAGCAGTACTTC. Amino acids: CASTTGLSSYEQYF.

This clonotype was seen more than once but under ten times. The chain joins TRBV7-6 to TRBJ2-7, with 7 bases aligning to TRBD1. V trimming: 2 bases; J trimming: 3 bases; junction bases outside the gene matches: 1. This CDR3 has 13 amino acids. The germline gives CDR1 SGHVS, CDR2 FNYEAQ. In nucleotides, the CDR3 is TGTGCCAGCAGCTTAACAGGGGACTACGAGCAGTACTTC. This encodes CASSLTGDYEQYF.